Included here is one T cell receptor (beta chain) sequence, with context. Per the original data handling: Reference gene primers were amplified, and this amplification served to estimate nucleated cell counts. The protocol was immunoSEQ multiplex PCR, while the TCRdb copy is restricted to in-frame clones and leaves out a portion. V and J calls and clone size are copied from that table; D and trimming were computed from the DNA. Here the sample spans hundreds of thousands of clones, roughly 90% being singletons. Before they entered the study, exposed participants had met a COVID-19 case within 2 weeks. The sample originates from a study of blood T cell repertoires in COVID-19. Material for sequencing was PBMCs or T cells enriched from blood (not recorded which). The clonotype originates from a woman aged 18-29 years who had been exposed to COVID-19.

The CDR3 region has the DNA TGTGCCAGCAGCCAAGATTTGGGAACAGGGATGGGGAATGAGCAGTTCTTC. Translating it yields CASSQDLGTGMGNEQFF. The V call is TRBV4-2, the J call TRBJ2-1, with a weak D call TRBD1 (6 bases). With 0 bases removed from V and 7 bases from J, the gap between germline ends came to 19 bases. Germline CDR1 LGHNA, CDR2 YNFKEQ. The CDR3 runs to 17 residues.